This T cell receptor (beta chain) was retrieved from a study of cytomegalovirus exposure and HLA in healthy donors. J was trimmed by 0 bases and V by 7 bases; bases with no gene match: 6. The germline CDR1 and CDR2 sequences are MNHEY and SVGAGI. CDR3 size: 15 residues. This PCR relied on a set of 60 Vbeta primers and 13 Jbeta primers. Sequencing used immunoSEQ multiplex PCR; TCRdb keeps in-frame clones, though not all of them. The sample lists around 130,000 clones, roughly 79% seen once, with about 0.7% in the top ten. The chain has TRBV6-5 and TRBJ1-3; 7 nucleotides match TRBD1. Sequencing was done on a sample of PBMCs. This TCR was sampled from a man aged 18 to 30 in good health and CMV-seronegative. The CDR3 DNA follows: TGTGCCAGCACCAGAGGGGGCGCCTCTGGAAACACCATATATTTT. Protein sequence: CASTRGGASGNTIYF.